This TCR beta chain is drawn from a study of T cells in Graves' hyperthyroidism and ophthalmopathy (dated by TCRdb to the late 2010s). With regard to the full study: Peripheral blood samples were taken at initial diagnosis, before any treatment was given. To identify distinguishing TCR V-J signatures, a discovery cohort of roughly 100 patients was used, comprising some 45 with Graves' ophthalmopathy and around 57 with stable Graves' hyperthyroidism. Whether ophthalmopathy could be predicted prospectively was tested in an independent validation cohort made up of some 20 hyperthyroidism patients plus 17 patients who later progressed to ophthalmopathy. The roughly 99 discovery patients were divided at random into training and test sets in a 7:3 ratio. Thyroid tissue and blood T-cell repertoires from over 5 Graves' hyperthyroidism patients were also compared in the study. Following sampling, methimazole starting at 30 mg daily was given to hyperthyroidism patients, and high-dose intravenous methylprednisolone was given to ophthalmopathy patients. According to the paper, TCR Vbeta CDR3 sequencing was carried out on some 140 peripheral blood samples, which came from under 50 ophthalmopathy, about 75 hyperthyroidism and about 17 progressor patients. What the work shows at the level of the full study, not this receptor alone: In cross-validation, a model built on a 13 V-J signature told ophthalmopathy apart from stable hyperthyroidism with approximately 90% sensitivity and approximately 81% specificity, and in testing the same model reached 80%/75%. In validation, the model predicted progression to ophthalmopathy with over 60% sensitivity and about 73% specificity, a median of around six months before onset. No statistical method was used to set the sample size in advance, and investigators knew the group allocation. Most expanded thyroid clonotypes (frequency above 0.001) were also detected in blood, a finding suggesting that blood repertoires may reflect thyroid immune responses.

Turning to this clonotype: Its antigen remains undetermined. Base-call qualities are not available, and no considerably larger clone is one nucleotide away.

TCR beta CDR3 regions were amplified from RNA transcripts. A first-round RT-PCR of the TCR CDR3 used the HTBI primer set with the Qiagen OneStep RT-PCR kit. Libraries were constructed in a second round of multiplex PCR, after which size selection and purification were performed. Libraries were sequenced paired-end with 100 bp reads on an Illumina HiSeq2000. The published analysis was carried out like this. SOAPnuke was used to process the raw data, with reads discarded if the reads contained adapters or uncalled bases, had a mean Phred below 15, or lacked an exact constant-primer or identifier match. High-quality paired reads were merged with COPE v1.2.5, and unique nucleotide sequences were defined as clonotypes. MiTCR v1.1 was used to align the clonotypes against IMGT TRBV, TRBD and TRBJ reference segments. Only V-J combinations with frequency above 0.0001, covering 99.2% of repertoires, were analysed. A TCS score was defined as the ratio between F50 (clonal expansion) and ExV (chaos), using BLOSUM62-based TCRdist between CDR3 peptides within each V-J. Welch's t-statistics and random forest reduced just over 500 V-J features to roughly 13, which were used in a naive Bayes classifier (R e1071). TCRdb itself trimmed the public reads at Q25 with fastp, ran MiXCR and retained productive beta chains. Each CDR3 protein gets just one entry, which takes the most common genes and DNA from the rows behind it. It is TCRdb's table, rather than the study itself, that gives the V and J calls and clone size. This sample gives 500,000 to 600,000 distinct CDR3 sequences in total; 16% of them show up just once. Of the sample, roughly 18% is held by the ten largest clones.

Stable Graves' hyperthyroidism was defined as the absence of progression to ophthalmopathy over 18 months of follow-up. Hyperthyroidism patients were newly diagnosed, had a disease duration of under 2 months, and were aged 18 to 65 years. Patients with uncontrolled infections, other autoimmune diseases, pregnancy or lactation were excluded. Clinical symptoms, serum thyroxine and TRAb, thyroid ultrasound, and orbital computed tomography formed the basis for the diagnoses. PBMCs were separated from 10 ml of fresh peripheral blood using Ficoll-Paque density gradient centrifugation. Total RNA was extracted with Trizol reagent, and quality was checked on an Agilent 2100 Bioanalyzer. This clonotype was sampled from a woman aged 18-30 years with Graves' hyperthyroidism. The sequenced sample consisted of blood.

The CDR3 protein sequence reads: CASSYGTLTYEQYF. At the DNA level, the sequence is TGCGCCAGCAGCTACGGGACACTGACCTACGAGCAGTACTTC. The chain was built from TRBV5-1 and TRBJ2-7, with a tentative D gene TRBD1 over 6 matching bases. Counted from cysteine to phenylalanine, this CDR3 has 14 amino acids. Only CDR3 DNA remains: 42 bases, in frame from the first base. Reading the germline V gene gives CDR1 SGHRS and CDR2 YFSETQ. V loses 3 bases of germline sequence and J loses 2 bases, and the interval between the two ends is 12 bases.